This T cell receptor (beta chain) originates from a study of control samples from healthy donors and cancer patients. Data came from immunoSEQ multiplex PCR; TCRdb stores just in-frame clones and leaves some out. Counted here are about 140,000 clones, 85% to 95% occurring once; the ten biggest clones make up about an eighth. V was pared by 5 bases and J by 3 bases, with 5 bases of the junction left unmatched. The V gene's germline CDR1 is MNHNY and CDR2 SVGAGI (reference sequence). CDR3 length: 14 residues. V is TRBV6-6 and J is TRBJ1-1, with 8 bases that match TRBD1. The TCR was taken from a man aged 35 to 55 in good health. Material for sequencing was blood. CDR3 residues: CASSGKTGDTEAFF. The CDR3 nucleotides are TGTGCCAGCAGTGGCAAGACAGGGGACACTGAAGCTTTCTTT.